This record looks at one T cell receptor beta chain sequence and its context. Its specific antigen is unknown. No much larger clonotype is one base removed from it; base qualities were not supplied. From the second PCR step on, the TCR alpha and beta chain libraries were amplified in separate reactions. The CMV status of each donor was determined by measuring IFNgamma production from CD4+ T cells after fresh PBMCs had been stimulated overnight with CMV viral lysate. CD4 T cells were positively selected with Miltenyi beads, followed by positive selection of CD8 T cells from the CD4-negative fraction. After staining for CD3, CD4, CD8, CD45RA, CD27 and a live/dead dye, cells were sorted on a BD Aria II into four subsets based on CD45RA and CD27. Three healthy volunteers provided blood, and the blood of each volunteer was split into CD4 and CD8 T cells and then into four differentiation subsets. Approximately 0.13 L of peripheral blood was drawn per donor, and PBMC were isolated by Ficoll-Paque PLUS density-gradient centrifugation. The sorted cells were lysed in RLT buffer, after which RNA was extracted using a Qiagen RNeasy kit and kept at -80 degrees C.

The data were taken from a study of naive and memory T cell subsets (dated by TCRdb to 2015 to 2018). With regard to the full study: The study applied an open-source, UMI-based TCR alpha and beta sequencing pipeline to sorted naive and memory peripheral blood T cell subsets. Complete agreement was observed between the functional CMV T cell responses and the IgG serology results. RNA was DNase-treated and reverse transcribed with TCR constant-region primers, mostly using SuperScript III. Overall study results and their limits: A clonotype was defined as a single alpha or beta chain sequence rather than as a paired alpha/beta receptor. In both CD4 and CD8 cells, the Gini index increased while Shannon and inverse Simpson diversity decreased from naive through CM, EM and EMRA. After error correction, over 90% of naive TCR sequences appeared only once, giving much steeper abundance distributions than memory subsets. No ground truth was available to validate the repertoire findings for the naive and memory subsets. A power law was followed by TCR abundance, with an exponent that differed between naive and memory subsets but was consistent across the three individuals. RNA-based TCR counts may be influenced by expression changes linked to T cell activation and differentiation.

Receptors were amplified or captured by UMI-ligation and nested PCR. An equimolar mix of two oligonucleotides covering both TRBC1 and TRBC2 was used as the beta constant-region primer. A single-stranded oligonucleotide carrying the SP2 primer and a 12-nucleotide UMI was ligated to the 3' end of the cDNA by T4 RNA ligase 1. Four rounds of PCR, combining the SP2 primer with nested alpha and beta constant-region primers, were used to amplify the ligated cDNA. Incubation of the ligation reaction was carried out at 16 degrees C for about 19-25 hours. PCR2 was typically performed as a SYBR Green qPCR and was stopped at a predetermined threshold so that over-amplification was prevented. Apart from the first purification, every purification step used Agencourt AMPure XP magnetic beads. Library amounts were measured by Qubit and library quality was assessed on a TapeStation, where the main peak was expected at around 650 bp. The pooled libraries were sequenced on an Illumina MiSeq using v2 2x251 paired-end kits, which usually yielded roughly 0.85-2.3 million reads per sample. Each sample was pooled at 3.5 to 4 nM, and about 5-8% PhiX was included to help cluster recognition. Concerning the study's data processing: FASTQ reads processed by Demultiplexor were assigned V and J genes by Decombinator through tag matching that tolerated a single base-pair mismatch. By using UMIs, Collapsinator corrected both sequencing errors and the frequency errors caused by PCR heterogeneity. CDR3Translator translated TCRs and extracted CDR3s from the conserved cysteine to the FGXG phenylalanine, flagging non-productive sequences. Gini, Shannon entropy and inverse Simpson indices were calculated on repertoires that had been subsampled to equal numbers of UMI-defined TCRs. Power-law fits to clonotype abundance distributions were performed by maximum likelihood within the linear range. Similar UMI counts, unique TCR numbers and clonal distributions were obtained with the pipeline and with MIGEC on one naive CD8 sample. The repertoires were searched for roughly 7,900 CMV-associated CDR3 sequences that had been compiled from VDJdb and a published dataset. TCRdb reprocessing: public reads trimmed at Q25 with fastp, clones called with MiXCR, in-frame beta chains kept. Under each unique CDR3 protein, matching rows form one entry showing the most common genes and DNA. Clone size and V and J calls follow TCRdb, not the original study. The sample profile shows about 80,000 distinct CDR3 sequences; 13% of them were found once. The ten largest clonotypes hold over 0.75% of the sample.

Taken from the germline V gene (reference sequence), the CDR1 and CDR2 loops are SGHNT and YYREEE. From the cysteine through the phenylalanine, the CDR3 covers 13 amino acids. CDR3 DNA only is kept here, 39 bases in frame from base 1. Relative to germline, V is 0 bases shorter and J is 9 bases shorter, with 12 bases between their ends. This clonotype was obtained from a human donor in good health. Sequences were obtained from central memory CD4+ T cells from blood. The cell subset or site label for this specimen denotes: central memory, CD45RA- CD27+. The receptor chain draws on TRBV5-4 and TRBJ2-5, with a weak D call of TRBD2 (6 bases match). The nucleotide sequence is given as TGTGCCAGCAGCTTGGCTTGTGGAGGGGCCCAGTACTTC. Translated, this is CASSLACGGAQYF.